The 15 T cell receptor beta chains given below trace back to one sample, sequenced in a study of Ad26.COV2.S vaccination and SARS-CoV-2 variants. The treatment denotes: approximately 18 received Ad26.COV2.S at low or high dose, single or two shots; about 5 received placebo; per-sample allocation not given. Vaccine and placebo recipients were sampled on day 63 after the first injection. Some clones are missing from TCRdb's copy, which holds only in-frame ones; the method was immunoSEQ multiplex PCR. The sample has hundreds of thousands of clones, roughly 90% seen once. The sequencing here drew on peripheral blood, taken in a trial of Ad26.COV2.S vaccine versus placebo. The receptors were gathered from a person between 18 and 65 years old who received the Ad26.COV2.S COVID-19 vaccine or a placebo.

The chain couples TRBV6-4 to TRBJ1-2; D is possibly TRBD1 (6 bases). V was cut by 6 bases and J by 2 bases, with 10 bases left in between. The germline V gene has CDR1 MRHNA and CDR2 SNTAGT. The CDR3 consists of 13 residues. DNA for the CDR3: TGTGCCAGCAGCCCAGGGGTAAACTATGGCTACACCTTC. Translated: CASSPGVNYGYTF.

The chain couples TRBV5-1 to TRBJ2-7, with D perhaps TRBD1 (7 bases). The germline CDR1 and CDR2 sequences are SGHRS and YFSETQ. The ends were cut back, 4 bases at V and 3 bases at J, with 14 bases in the middle. This CDR3 contains 14 residues. CDR3: CASSLAGQYYEQYF. CDR3 nucleotides: TGCGCCAGCAGCCTCGCGGGACAGTACTACGAGCAGTACTTC.

The chain is built from TRBV18 and TRBJ2-5, with 7 bases aligning to TRBD2. The CDR3 length is 15 residues. Germline trimming cut 2 bases from V and 4 bases from J; bases unmatched to any gene: 7. The germline V gene has CDR1 KGHSH and CDR2 LQKENI. CDR3 coding DNA: TGTGCCAGCTCACCATCGACTAGCACCTCAGAGACCCAGTACTTC. Its translation is CASSPSTSTSETQYF.

The chain joins TRBV6-5 to TRBJ2-6; no reliable D call. V dropped 4 bases and J dropped 4 bases, with 11 bases sitting between them. The CDR3 contains 15 residues. Germline assignment: CDR1 MNHEY and CDR2 SVGAGI. The DNA of the CDR3 is TGTGCCAGCAGTTGGCCCCGGAGCGGGGCCAACGTCCTGACTTTC. Its translation is CASSWPRSGANVLTF.

This clone was recorded a few times. The chain combines TRBV7-9 with TRBJ2-1; unclear D gene. The CDR3 loop spans 15 amino acids. The V end lost 1 base, the J end lost 6 bases, and 13 bases lay between the germline ends. Germline V CDR1 and CDR2: SEHNR, FQNEAQ (reference sequence). CDR3 sequence: CASSLVLAALNEQFF. In DNA, the CDR3 is TGTGCCAGCAGCTTAGTCTTGGCGGCACTCAATGAGCAGTTCTTC.

CDR3 sequence reads: CASSPLKGAESRTEAFF. Here the CDR3 DNA reads TGTGCCAGCAGCCCTCTCAAGGGCGCGGAGTCTCGCACTGAAGCTTTCTTT. The chain links TRBV9 to TRBJ1-1; D is undetermined. Germline CDR1 SGDLS, CDR2 YYNGEE. V lost 4 bases and J 4 bases, leaving 23 bases between the germline ends. The CDR3 runs 17 residues.

This rearrangement joins TRBV27 to TRBJ2-7; 10 nucleotides match TRBD2. The CDR3 length is 15 residues. V lost 5 bases and J lost 6; bases outside the gene matches: 10. Germline CDR1 is MNHEY and CDR2 is SMNVEV (reference sequence). The CDR3 spells CASSKGTSGTSEQYF. The CDR3 DNA follows: TGTGCCAGCAGTAAGGGTACTAGCGGGACTAGCGAGCAGTACTTC.

V is TRBV5-1 and J is TRBJ2-5; D is ambiguous. The CDR3 covers 10 residues. V lost 4 bases and J lost 2, with 0 bases in between. Germline loops: CDR1 SGHRS, CDR2 YFSETQ. Written as DNA, the CDR3 is TGCGCCAGCAGCCAAGAGACCCAGTACTTC. It encodes CASSQETQYF.

The chain recombines TRBV6-1 with TRBJ2-7, with a possible D match to TRBD2 (5 bases). This CDR3 comprises 15 residues. From germline, CDR1 is MNHNS and CDR2 SASEGT. V lost 2 bases and J lost 3, with 14 bases in between. DNA of the CDR3: TGTGCCAGCAGTGAACGGACTGCCGGAAGCTACGAGCAGTACTTC. It encodes CASSERTAGSYEQYF.

Turning to this clone: The same CDR3 arises from other DNA sequences in this sample as well. The chain recombines TRBV3-1 (or the pseudogene TRBV3-2) with TRBJ2-7; D is perhaps TRBD1 (6 bases). In germline, CDR1 is LGHDT, CDR2 YNNKEL (reference sequence). V lost 4 bases and J 3 bases, leaving 10 bases between the germline ends. The CDR3 contains 13 residues. This CDR3 is CASSRGRGYEQYF. In DNA, the CDR3 is TGTGCCAGCAGCCGGGGCAGGGGCTACGAGCAGTACTTC.

The V and J genes are TRBV7-9 and TRBJ2-7; D may be TRBD2 (6 bases). The CDR3 is 13 residues long. Germline lookup yields CDR1 SEHNR and CDR2 FQNEAQ (reference sequence). V lost 5 bases and J 4 bases, leaving 12 bases between the germline ends. Here the CDR3 reads CASSPLAYYEQYF. As DNA, the CDR3 is TGTGCCAGCAGCCCGCTAGCGTATTACGAGCAGTACTTC. Full variable domain (missing parts from reference TRBV7-9 and TRBJ2-7): DTGVSQNPRHKITKRGQNVTFRCDPISEHNRLYWYRQTLGQGPEFLTYFQNEAQLEKSRLLSDRFSAERPKGSFSTLEIQRTEQGDSAMYLCASSPLAYYEQYFGPGTRLTVT.

This clone was found once. The chain has TRBV7-2 and TRBJ2-5; D might be TRBD2 (6 bases). CDR3 length equals 14 residues. Trimming left V 2 bases short and J 4 bases short, with 11 bases between. CDR1 and CDR2 from the germline V gene are SGHTA and FQGNSA. CDR3 bases: TGTGCCAGCAGCTTATGGCGGGGACTAGAGACCCAGTACTTC. The encoded protein is CASSLWRGLETQYF. The complete variable domain, with remaining parts taken from reference TRBV7-2 and TRBJ2-5, reads GAGVSQSPSNKVTEKGKDVELRCDPISGHTALYWYRQSLGQGLEFLIYFQGNSAPDKSGLPSDRFSAERTGGSVSTLTIQRTQQEDSAVYLCASSLWRGLETQYFGPGTRLLVL.

J is TRBJ1-1 and V is TRBV4-3; TRBD1 is a possible D gene (5 bases). V was trimmed by 1 base and J by 2 bases, leaving 11 bases between them. This CDR3 is built from 15 residues. Germline CDR1 and CDR2: LGHNA and YSLEER. The CDR3 nucleotides read TGCGCCAGCAGCCAAGTTAGGGGACCTAACACTGAAGCTTTCTTT. It codes for CASSQVRGPNTEAFF.

This clone has just one count. The chain joins TRBV4-1 to TRBJ2-5; TRBD1 matches at 7 bases. V shed 4 bases and J 3 bases; nucleotides not matched to a gene: 5. Per the germline V gene, CDR1 is MGHRA and CDR2 is YSYEKL. The CDR3 is made up of 14 amino acids. The CDR3 reads CASSPPDREETQYF. The CDR3 DNA follows: TGCGCCAGCAGCCCCCCTGACAGGGAAGAGACCCAGTACTTC.

J is TRBJ2-5 and V is TRBV5-1; the match to TRBD2 covers 8 bases. In germline, CDR1 is SGHRS, CDR2 YFSETQ. The CDR3 spans 16 residues. V trimming: 4 bases; J trimming: 0 bases; junction bases outside the gene matches: 8. The DNA for the CDR3 is TGCGCCAGCAGCAAGGGTGCGGGGGGCTACCAAGAGACCCAGTACTTC. This codes for CASSKGAGGYQETQYF.